This is a list of T cell receptor beta chains from one sample in a study of shared clonotypes between healthy human individuals. Libraries were prepared by immunoSEQ multiplex PCR; TCRdb keeps only in-frame clonotypes and omits some of them. The data show about 700,000 clones, around 90% seen once. What was sequenced was naive CD8+ T cells sorted from blood. The receptors derive from a man under 40 in good health. The CDR3 runs from the conserved cysteine through the conserved F or W. The D gene is left open where the match is weak. Size is stated for part of the rows, as once, few or many counts, or as a class when the clone is expanded.

V gene	J gene	D gene	clone size	CDR3 protein	CDR3 DNA
TRBV7-8	TRBJ1-5	.	.	CASSPSDSRNQPQHF	TGTGCCAGCAGCCCGTCGGACAGCCGCAATCAGCCCCAGCATTTT
TRBV10-3	TRBJ2-7	.	.	CAISESGETYEQYF	TGTGCCATCAGTGAGTCGGGGGAAACGTACGAGCAGTACTTC
TRBV29-1	TRBJ1-2	.	.	CSVEARPSGYTF	TGCAGCGTTGAAGCTAGACCCAGTGGCTACACCTTC
TRBV6-5	TRBJ2-7	.	.	CASSYFAGTYEQYF	TGTGCCAGCAGTTACTTCGCGGGAACGTACGAGCAGTACTTC
TRBV12-5	TRBJ2-2	.	.	CASGLYGTGELFF	TGTGCTAGTGGTTTGTACGGCACCGGGGAGCTGTTTTTT
TRBV2	TRBJ1-1	.	.	CASRDRLQAFF	TGTGCCAGCAGGGACAGACTACAAGCTTTCTTT
TRBV11-3	TRBJ2-1	.	.	CASSLSAAFYNEQFF	TGTGCCAGCAGCTTATCAGCGGCCTTCTACAATGAGCAGTTCTTC
TRBV6-1	TRBJ2-1	TRBD2	.	CASEWAGGPEQFF	TGTGCCAGCGAATGGGCGGGAGGGCCTGAGCAGTTCTTC
TRBV5-8	TRBJ2-1	.	.	CASSLGGSSYNEQFF	TGTGCCAGCAGCTTGGGAGGGAGCTCCTACAATGAGCAGTTCTTC
TRBV5-6	TRBJ2-2	TRBD2	.	CASSLGSAGGPLAGELFF	TGTGCCAGCAGCTTGGGGTCCGCGGGAGGGCCACTGGCCGGGGAGCTGTTTTTT
TRBV11-2	TRBJ2-1	TRBD2	.	CASSLAWASGGIWNEQFF	TGTGCCAGCAGCTTAGCTTGGGCTAGCGGAGGCATCTGGAATGAGCAGTTCTTC
TRBV28	TRBJ1-4	.	.	CASSFFKGLNEKLFF	TGTGCCAGCAGTTTCTTTAAGGGACTCAATGAAAAACTGTTTTTT
TRBV27	TRBJ2-7	TRBD2	once	CASSLGTSGRYEQYF	TGTGCCAGCAGTCTTGGGACTAGCGGGAGGTACGAGCAGTACTTC
TRBV5-5	TRBJ2-7	.	once	CASSLEVGPSLEQYF	TGTGCCAGCAGCTTGGAGGTTGGTCCGTCGCTCGAGCAGTACTTC
TRBV19	TRBJ1-2	TRBD1	.	CASSIPGQGIYGYTF	TGTGCCAGTAGTATCCCGGGACAGGGGATCTATGGCTACACCTTC
TRBV28	TRBJ2-3	TRBD2	.	CASRNLRREGTDTQYF	TGTGCCAGCAGGAATTTAAGGCGGGAGGGTACAGATACGCAGTATTTT
TRBV29-1	TRBJ2-1	TRBD1	.	CSVVRQGSYNEQFF	TGCAGCGTTGTTCGACAGGGGTCCTACAATGAGCAGTTCTTC
TRBV7-9	TRBJ2-2	TRBD2	.	CASSLRVSGRALNTGELFF	TGTGCCAGCAGCTTAAGAGTTAGCGGGAGGGCATTGAACACCGGGGAGCTGTTTTTT
TRBV15	TRBJ1-5	.	.	CATSRQGDLSQHF	TGTGCCACCAGCAGACAAGGGGATCTATCCCAGCATTTT
TRBV4-2	TRBJ2-5	.	.	CASSQVYRGYETQYF	TGTGCCAGCAGCCAAGTGTACCGTGGGTACGAGACCCAGTACTTC